This entry describes one T cell receptor (beta chain). Original analysis: Amplified reference gene primers provided the basis for estimating nucleated cell counts. The repertoire was sequenced with immunoSEQ multiplex PCR; TCRdb's copy has only in-frame clones and lacks some. V, J and clone size reflect that table, while D and trimming were determined from the DNA. The sample includes 110,000 to 150,000 clones, less than 85% seen only once; the top ten take 1.5% to 2%. The CDR3 has 15 amino acids. Germline V gives CDR1 SGHNT, CDR2 YYREEE (reference sequence). Germline trimming cut 3 bases from V and 3 bases from J; bases unmatched to any gene: 7. This record belongs to a study of blood T cell repertoires in COVID-19. Study-level information: Researchers got acute and convalescent COVID-19 samples from the United States, Italy and Spain.

Those designated as exposed participants met a COVID-19 case within 2 weeks before study entry. The chain links TRBV5-4 to TRBJ2-7, with TRBD1 matching over 9 bases. The source is a woman under 30 who had been exposed to COVID-19. What was sequenced was PBMCs or T cells enriched from blood (not recorded which). The chain's CDR3 is CASSSPGQGLYEQYF. In DNA, the CDR3 is TGTGCCAGCAGCTCCCCGGGACAGGGCCTCTACGAGCAGTACTTC.